The 18 T cell receptor beta chains reported below all come from one sample, sequenced in a study of T cells in tumors after PD-1 blockade. Repertoires were generated with immunoSEQ multiplex PCR, while TCRdb's copy carries only in-frame clones and drops some. The sample carries roughly 19,000 clones, over 70% recorded once. This sample comprised PBMCs, obtained after anti-PD-1 therapy. The receptors here all came from a human donor with advanced basal cell or squamous cell carcinoma (not recorded which).

This sequence joins TRBV3-1 (or the pseudogene TRBV3-2) and TRBJ2-7, with 7 positions matching TRBD2. Trimming took 4 bases from V and 7 from J; bases not matched to a gene: 4. The CDR3 consists of 12 residues. In germline, CDR1 is LGHDT, CDR2 YNNKEL (reference sequence). The chain's CDR3 is CASSLYGREQYF. The CDR3 DNA sequence: TGTGCCAGCAGCCTGTACGGGAGGGAGCAGTACTTC.

DNA for the CDR3: TGTGCCAGCAGCTTGAGCCTAGCGGGTCTGTCCACAGATACGCAGTATTTT. Its translation: CASSLSLAGLSTDTQYF. The V gene is TRBV5-4, the J gene TRBJ2-3, with 8 positions matching TRBD2. Germline-derived CDR1 and CDR2 are SGHNT and YYREEE (reference sequence). The CDR3 contains 17 residues. V lost 1 base, J lost 2 bases, and 9 bases stayed unmatched.

The CDR3 region has the DNA TGTGCCAGCAGCGTAAACGTCGGCAGGGACCACTCACCCCTCCACTTT. Translating it yields CASSVNVGRDHSPLHF. The rearrangement uses TRBV9 and TRBJ1-6; possible D gene TRBD1, 5 bases. V gave up 1 base and J gave up 10 bases, with 18 bases separating them. Germline V CDR1 and CDR2: SGDLS, YYNGEE. The CDR3 is made up of 16 amino acids.

The CDR3 here is CASSWGHRQTNEKLFF. The CDR3 DNA reads as TGTGCCAGCAGCTGGGGACACCGGCAAACTAATGAAAAACTGTTTTTT. J is TRBJ1-4 and V is TRBV5-4; TRBD1 is a possible D gene (6 bases). CDR1 is SGHNT and CDR2 is YYREEE in the germline V gene (reference sequence). This CDR3 spans 16 amino acids. The V and J ends lost 3 bases and 1 base respectively, with 13 bases between them.

This chain links TRBV7-9 with TRBJ2-1, with D unresolved. Germline CDR1 is SEHNR and CDR2 is FQNEAQ (reference sequence). Trimming left V 7 bases short and J 4 bases short, with 14 bases between. The CDR3 loop spans 14 amino acids. CDR3 amino acids: CASILGIGYNEQFF. CDR3 DNA: TGTGCCAGCATCTTGGGGATTGGGTACAATGAGCAGTTCTTC. Drawing the rest from reference TRBV7-9 and TRBJ2-1, the complete variable domain is DTGVSQNPRHKITKRGQNVTFRCDPISEHNRLYWYRQTLGQGPEFLTYFQNEAQLEKSRLLSDRFSAERPKGSFSTLEIQRTEQGDSAMYLCASILGIGYNEQFFGPGTRLTVL.

The chain combines TRBV19 with TRBJ2-7; D is possibly TRBD1 (6 bases). CDR1 is LNHDA, CDR2 SQIVND, per germline (reference sequence). V was clipped by 5 bases and J by 7 bases, with 15 bases between them. This CDR3 contains 13 residues. The CDR3 nucleotides read TGTGCCAGTAGTGGGGGCCCTTTGGGGGAGCAGTACTTC. It codes for CASSGGPLGEQYF.

In its sample, this clone was seen once. As DNA, the CDR3 is TGTGCCAGCAGTGACCGGAGGGGGCGTACGGGGGCCAACGTCCTGACTTTC. Residues: CASSDRRGRTGANVLTF. The rearrangement uses TRBV2 and TRBJ2-6, with D tentatively TRBD1 (7 bases). Trimming removed 3 bases at V and 4 bases at J, with 16 bases between. CDR1 SNHLY and CDR2 FYNNEI come from the germline V gene. The CDR3 loop spans 17 amino acids. The full variable domain, in which reference TRBV2 and TRBJ2-6 provide the parts outside the CDR3, is EPEVTQTPSHQVTQMGQEVILRCVPISNHLYFYWYRQILGQKVEFLVSFYNNEISEKSEIFDDQFSVERPDGSNFTLKIRSTKLEDSAMYFCASSDRRGRTGANVLTFGAGSRLTVL.

The chain combines TRBV6-1 with TRBJ2-7, with 12 nucleotides matching TRBD2. The ends lost 4 bases at V and 2 bases at J; junction bases unmatched: 6. CDR3 length: 16 amino acids. CDR1 is MNHNS, CDR2 SASEGT, per germline. CDR3 nucleotides: TGTGCCAGCAGTGTTACTAGCGGGAGGCCCACCTACGAGCAGTACTTC. Protein: CASSVTSGRPTYEQYF.

V usage is TRBV9 and J usage is TRBJ2-5; possible D gene TRBD1, 7 bases. This CDR3 spans 14 amino acids. Per the germline V gene, CDR1 is SGDLS and CDR2 is YYNGEE. Trimming removed 2 bases from V and 1 base from J, with 9 bases in between. CDR3 loop: CASSVQGGQETQYF. The CDR3 region has the DNA TGTGCCAGCAGCGTCCAGGGGGGCCAAGAGACCCAGTACTTC.

The chain carries TRBV5-5 and TRBJ1-2; possibly TRBD1 for D (5 bases). The CDR3 consists of 12 residues. Between the trimmed V and J ends, which lost 4 bases and 4 bases, there was a span of 8 bases. Germline V gives CDR1 SGHKS, CDR2 YYEKEE (reference sequence). The CDR3 loop is CASSGDLYGYTF. CDR3 DNA: TGTGCCAGCAGCGGGGACCTCTATGGCTACACCTTC.

The chain recombines TRBV5-1 with TRBJ1-1; D gene uncertain. CDR3 length: 15 amino acids. Germline V CDR1 and CDR2: SGHRS, YFSETQ. Trimming stripped 2 bases from V and 0 bases from J, with 11 bases between. The CDR3 DNA follows: TGCGCCAGCAGCTTTATAGACGGCCTGAACACTGAAGCTTTCTTT. Amino acid sequence: CASSFIDGLNTEAFF.

The chain joins TRBV2 to TRBJ2-3; D is unclear. Germline V gene data show CDR1 as SNHLY and CDR2 as FYNNEI. Trimming removed 6 bases at V and 0 bases at J, with 13 bases between. This CDR3 region has 15 residues. The CDR3: CASRPTRSSTDTQYF. CDR3 in DNA: TGTGCCAGCAGGCCGACAAGATCTAGCACAGATACGCAGTATTTT.

This chain links TRBV27 with TRBJ1-5, with 7 positions matching TRBD1. CDR3 size: 17 residues. V lost 1 base, J lost 2 bases, and 8 bases stayed unmatched. CDR1 MNHEY and CDR2 SMNVEV come from the germline V gene (reference sequence). The CDR3 DNA reads TGTGCCAGCAGTTTATTCGCGACAGGGTGGGGCAATCAGCCCCAGCATTTT. This codes for CASSLFATGWGNQPQHF.

This clone is labeled as medium-sized. This rearrangement joins TRBV3-1 (or the pseudogene TRBV3-2) to TRBJ2-1; D remains unclear. Trimming pared 1 base from V and 3 bases from J, leaving 10 bases between. Germline V gene lookup returns CDR1 LGHDT and CDR2 YNNKEL (reference sequence). The CDR3 sequence is 15 residues long. The CDR3 DNA reads as TGTGCCAGCAGCCAAGCCTTGACTGGCTACAATGAGCAGTTCTTC. It translates to CASSQALTGYNEQFF.

The CDR3 protein is CASSQVAGRETQYF. The CDR3 bases are TGTGCCAGCAGCCAAGTAGCGGGGAGAGAGACCCAGTACTTC. This chain connects TRBV14 to TRBJ2-5; 8 nucleotides align to TRBD2. Unmatched junction bases numbered 2, after V lost 1 base and J lost 4 bases. Per the germline V gene, CDR1 is SGHDN and CDR2 is FVKESK. The CDR3 length is 14 residues.

The rearrangement uses TRBV7-9 and TRBJ2-1; no clear D gene. Between the trimmed V and J ends, which lost 5 bases and 15 bases, there was a span of 17 bases. The germline CDR1 and CDR2 sequences are SEHNR and FQNEAQ (reference sequence). CDR3 length equals 12 residues. CDR3 DNA: TGTGCCAGCAGCCTGCCGTTAGGGATGGGGTTCTTC. Its protein is CASSLPLGMGFF.

This clone was observed a few times. The rearrangement links TRBV7-8 to TRBJ1-5; TRBD1 agrees at 9 bases. The CDR3 consists of 14 residues. V trimming: 6 bases; J trimming: 7 bases; junction bases outside the gene matches: 7. CDR1 and CDR2 from the germline V gene are SGHVS and FQNEAQ. DNA for the CDR3: TGTGCCAGCAGACCGGACAGGGGAGGCCAGCCCCAGCATTTT. This encodes CASRPDRGGQPQHF.

This clone was counted a few times. J is TRBJ2-1 and V is TRBV4-2, with 10 bases fitting TRBD2. Germline loops: CDR1 LGHNA, CDR2 YNFKEQ. The CDR3 loop spans 15 amino acids. The junction had 5 bases not matched to a gene; V was cut back by 4 bases and J by 5 bases. The CDR3 bases are TGTGCCAGCAGCCCCATAGCGGGGGGCAACAATGAGCAGTTCTTC. Protein sequence: CASSPIAGGNNEQFF.